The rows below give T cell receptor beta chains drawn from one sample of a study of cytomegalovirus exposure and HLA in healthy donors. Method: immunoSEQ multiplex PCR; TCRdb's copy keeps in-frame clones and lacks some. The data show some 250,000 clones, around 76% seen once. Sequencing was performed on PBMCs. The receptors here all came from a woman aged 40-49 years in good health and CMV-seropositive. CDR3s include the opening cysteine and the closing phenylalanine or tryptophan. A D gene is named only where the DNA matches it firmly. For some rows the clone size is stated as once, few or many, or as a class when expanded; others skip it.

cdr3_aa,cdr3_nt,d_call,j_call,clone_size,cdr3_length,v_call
CASSTGTGGWATNEKLFF,TGTGCCAGCAGCACAGGGACAGGGGGTTGGGCAACTAATGAAAAACTGTTTTTT,TRBD1,TRBJ1-4,few,18,TRBV5-4
CASTRQGQGNIQYF,TGTGCCAGCACGCGACAGGGACAGGGAAACATTCAGTACTTC,TRBD1,TRBJ2-4,once,14,TRBV28
CASSLAGRQGFYNEQFF,TGTGCCAGCAGCTTAGCGGGTAGACAGGGGTTCTACAATGAGCAGTTCTTC,TRBD1,TRBJ2-1,.,17,TRBV7-9
CASGSTRSSDNEQFF,TGTGCTAGTGGTTCCACCCGTAGTAGCGACAATGAGCAGTTCTTC,.,TRBJ2-1,.,15,TRBV12-5
CASSSETGGLFF,TGTGCCAGCAGTAGTGAGACAGGGGGCTTGTTCTTC,TRBD1,TRBJ2-1,.,12,TRBV6-4
CASSSPSGVSNEQFF,TGTGCCAGCAGTTCTCCTAGCGGCGTTTCCAATGAGCAGTTCTTC,TRBD2,TRBJ2-1,once,15,TRBV28
CAWGQTYEQYF,TGTGCCTGGGGACAGACCTACGAGCAGTACTTC,.,TRBJ2-7,few,11,TRBV30
CASLVGRGSNQPQHF,TGTGCCAGTTTAGTAGGCAGAGGTAGCAATCAGCCCCAGCATTTT,.,TRBJ1-5,.,15,TRBV19
CASSLFRTSGGSGTDTQYF,TGTGCCAGCAGCTTATTTAGGACTAGCGGGGGGTCGGGCACAGATACGCAGTATTTT,TRBD2,TRBJ2-3,.,19,TRBV11-2
CASSQVTGTGLDTQYF,TGTGCCAGCAGCCAAGTCACCGGGACAGGACTAGATACGCAGTATTTT,TRBD1,TRBJ2-3,.,16,TRBV4-2
CASSTRTGSQPQHF,TGCGCCAGCAGCACCCGGACAGGGAGTCAGCCCCAGCATTTT,TRBD1,TRBJ1-5,.,14,TRBV4-1
CASSSSGNTDTQYF,TGTGCCAGCAGCTCTTCAGGGAACACAGATACGCAGTATTTT,.,TRBJ2-3,.,14,TRBV5-4